This TCR beta chain emerged from a study of shared clonotypes between healthy human individuals. Study results and limitations: In general, naive subsets displayed greater estimated richness than memory subsets did. Despite large depth, rarefaction showed incomplete sorted-subset sequencing.

Produced via immunoSEQ multiplex PCR; TCRdb's table is partial and in-frame only. The sample has 1.5 million to 1.9 million clones, approximately 98% seen once. The CDR3 totals 15 residues. Germline V gene sequence: CDR1 LNHDA, CDR2 SQIVND (reference sequence). After removal of 5 bases from V and 3 bases from J, the junction contained 4 bases not matched to a gene. Comment on this clone: Antigen: not known.

Subsets obtained from CD4+ cells comprised CD45RA+ naive and CD45RA-negative memory cells. The source material was naive CD4+ T cells sorted from blood. Described subset: CD45RA+ positively selected. The chain joins TRBV19 to TRBJ2-7; 13 bases agree with TRBD2. The clonotype was recovered from a man aged 25 to 40 in good health. CDR3 coding DNA: TGTGCCAGTAGTCGGACTAGCGGGAGATTCTACGAGCAGTACTTC. The encoded protein is CASSRTSGRFYEQYF.